This T cell receptor (beta chain) emerged from a study of blood T cells in healthy people across ages. Per sample, a minimum of 6 million PBMCs were isolated. Worth noting for this clonotype: Antigen unknown.

The CDR3 extends over 16 amino acids. Findings and caveats of the study: Correlation between TCR beta diversity and naive T cell percentage was strong.

Sample-barcoded 5' priming and a J-beta primer mix drove a second PCR of about 6 to 12 cycles. Unique molecular identifiers of 12 random nucleotides labeled each cDNA. CDR3-containing paired-end reads numbered at least 2.5 million in each sample. TCRdb called the 5' RACE reads again in MiXCR, with one record for every CDR3 protein. The data show 790,000 or so distinct CDR3 sequences, just over 55% seen once. What was sequenced was blood. This receptor was taken from a man aged 35 to 55 in good health. The V call is TRBV21-1, the J call TRBJ1-5. TRBV21-1 is classified as a pseudogene. In nucleotides, the CDR3 is TGTGCCAGCAGCGACTGGCGCGGAGACGGATATCAGCCCCAGCATTTT. It specifies CASSDWRGDGYQPQHF.